Shown below are 18 T cell receptor beta chains from a single sample sequenced in a study of T cells in Graves' hyperthyroidism and ophthalmopathy (dated by TCRdb to 2018 to 2020). Library generation was performed with multiplex PCR. The listed sequencing device is Illumina HiSeq 2000. The TCR beta CDR3 regions were amplified from the RNA transcripts. A first-round RT-PCR of the TCR CDR3 used the HTBI primer set with the Qiagen OneStep RT-PCR kit. Through fastp at Q25 and MiXCR, TCRdb rebuilt clones from the public reads, retaining in-frame beta chains. Rows matching on CDR3 protein sequence are summarized as one entry with the most common DNA and genes. The sample table holds 200,000 to 250,000 distinct CDR3 sequences, of which approximately 16% were seen once. In total, the top ten clones hold 28% of the sample. Sequences were obtained from blood. The receptors shown here come from a woman aged 18-29 years with Graves' ophthalmopathy.

This clonotype was observed at least ten times. The CDR3: CASSPSTGHPTQYF. CDR3 coding DNA: TGTGCCAGCAGTCCATCAACGGGACACCCTACGCAGTATTTT. V and J are TRBV7-9 and TRBJ2-3; a possible D gene is TRBD1 (6 bases). V was pared by 6 bases and J by 8 bases, with 18 bases between. Germline lookup yields CDR1 SEHNR and CDR2 FQNEAQ (reference sequence). The CDR3 is made up of 14 amino acids.

A note on this clonotype: A much larger clonotype is one base distant, so this may be a read error. The conserved final phenylalanine or tryptophan is absent from the CDR3, which likely points to a read error. The chain carries TRBV19 and TRBJ1-5; the match to TRBD1 covers 7 bases. Germline CDR1 reads LNHDA; CDR2 reads SQIVND (reference sequence). V dropped 5 bases and J dropped 0; count of bases not matched to a gene: 4. This CDR3 has 15 residues. CDR3 bases: TGTGCCAGTAGTCCCCAGGGGGTTAGCAATCAGCCCCAGCATTCT. This encodes CASSPQGVSNQPQHS.

This clonotype was detected many times. The V call is TRBV25-1, the J call TRBJ2-7; D remains ambiguous. This CDR3 comprises 12 residues. Trimming cost V 2 bases and J 3 bases, with 5 bases left between them. The germline V gene has CDR1 MGHDK and CDR2 SYGVNS. The CDR3 DNA sequence: TGTGCCAGCAGTGAAGAGCTCTACGAGCAGTACTTC. Residues: CASSEELYEQYF.

J is TRBJ2-2 and V is TRBV11-3; possible D gene TRBD2, 6 bases. CDR1 and CDR2 (germline): SGHNT, YENEEA. Trimming pared 5 bases from V and 6 bases from J, leaving 7 bases between. The CDR3 is made up of 12 amino acids. CDR3 region: CASSGRSGELFF. The CDR3 region has the DNA TGTGCCAGCAGCGGGAGGTCCGGGGAGCTGTTTTTT.

In its sample, this clonotype was seen many times. The V gene is TRBV27, the J gene TRBJ2-7; D perhaps matches TRBD2 (5 bases). CDR1 is MNHEY, CDR2 SMNVEV, per germline (reference sequence). CDR3 length: 12 residues. With 4 bases removed from V and 7 bases from J, the gap between germline ends came to 11 bases. The DNA of the CDR3 is TGTGCCAGCAGTTCAATCCGGGGTGAGCAGTACTTC. It translates to CASSSIRGEQYF.

A note on this clonotype: Being one base from a much bigger clone, this may be a read error. The CDR3 protein is CASSHWTGTYGYTF. CDR3 nucleotide sequence: TGTGCCAGCAGCCATTGGACAGGAACTTATGGCTACACCTTC. This chain uses TRBV9 with TRBJ1-2, with 7 bases matching TRBD1. The CDR3 spans 14 residues. Trimming removed 4 bases from V and 5 bases from J; junction bases left unmatched: 8. CDR1 and CDR2 from the germline V gene are SGDLS and YYNGEE.

This clonotype was counted ten times or more. This chain connects TRBV5-1 to TRBJ2-7; D is perhaps TRBD2 (6 bases). CDR1 and CDR2 from the germline V gene are SGHRS and YFSETQ. V was clipped by 0 bases and J by 2 bases, with 12 bases between them. This CDR3 spans 15 amino acids. DNA of the CDR3: TGCGCCAGCAGCTTGGGGCGCGGAGGGACCTACGAGCAGTACTTC. Its protein product is CASSLGRGGTYEQYF. Full variable domain (outside the CDR3, taken from reference TRBV5-1 and TRBJ2-7): KAGVTQTPRYLIKTRGQQVTLSCSPISGHRSVSWYQQTPGQGLQFLFEYFSETQRNKGNFPGRFSGRQFSNSRSEMNVSTLELGDSALYLCASSLGRGGTYEQYFGPGTRLTVT.

This clonotype came up many times. This rearrangement joins TRBV29-1 to TRBJ2-5, with D tentatively TRBD2 (5 bases). Germline V gives CDR1 SQVTM, CDR2 ANQGSEA. With 7 bases removed from V and 2 bases from J, the gap between germline ends came to 14 bases. This CDR3 has 13 amino acids. Here the CDR3 reads CSATKRLQETQYF. CDR3 nucleotides: TGCAGCGCCACAAAGCGGCTACAAGAGACCCAGTACTTC. Looking up the rest from reference TRBV29-1 and TRBJ2-5 gives the full variable domain: SAVISQKPSRDICQRGTSLTIQCQVDSQVTMMFWYRQQPGQSLTLIATANQGSEATYESGFVIDKFPISRPNLTFSTLTVSNMSPEDSSIYLCSATKRLQETQYFGPGTRLLVL.

This clonotype was observed at least ten times. The rearrangement uses TRBV6-5 and TRBJ2-1; 8 bases match TRBD2. This CDR3 is 16 amino acids long. The germline V gene has CDR1 MNHEY and CDR2 SVGAGI. The junction had 9 bases not matched to a gene; V was cut back by 0 bases and J by 8 bases. The DNA of the CDR3 is TGTGCCAGCAGTTACTCGGATTTAGCGGGAATCCATGAGCAGTTCTTC. It specifies CASSYSDLAGIHEQFF.

This clonotype was found many times. This chain's CDR3 is CASSADRNQPQHF. The CDR3 DNA sequence: TGTGCCAGCTCAGCGGACAGGAATCAGCCCCAGCATTTT. J is TRBJ1-5 and V is TRBV18; 7 nucleotides line up with TRBD1. CDR1 is KGHSH and CDR2 is LQKENI in the germline V gene. J lost 4 bases, V lost 5 bases, and 2 bases had no gene match. CDR3 length equals 13 residues. Together with reference TRBV18 and TRBJ1-5, the CDR3 gives the full variable domain: NAGVMQNPRHLVRRRGQEARLRCSPMKGHSHVYWYRQLPEEGLKFMVYLQKENIIDESGMPKERFSAEFPKEGPSILRIQQVVRGDSAAYFCASSADRNQPQHFGDGTRLSIL.

The chain joins TRBV28 to TRBJ1-2; maybe TRBD1 (6 bases). Trimming stripped 4 bases from V and 7 bases from J, with 13 bases between. Germline CDR1 is MDHEN and CDR2 is SYDVKM. The CDR3 spans 13 residues. The CDR3 spells CASSSQGGGGYTF. DNA for the CDR3: TGTGCCAGCAGTTCCCAGGGAGGGGGTGGCTACACCTTC.

A remark on this clonotype: At one end the junction does not follow the germline gene, possibly because of a read error. The chain recombines TRBV6-1 with TRBJ2-1, with 12 bases identical to TRBD1. CDR3 length: 12 residues. Per the germline V gene, CDR1 is MNHNS and CDR2 is SASEGT. This CDR3 is CASTPGQGAMSF. For the CDR3, the DNA is TGTGCCAGCACGCCGGGACAGGGGGCCATGTCCTTC.

The J gene is TRBJ1-1, the V gene TRBV30; maybe TRBD1 (5 bases). Looked up from germline, CDR1 is GTSNPN and CDR2 is SVGIG (reference sequence). V was pared by 3 bases and J by 0 bases, with 8 bases between. The CDR3 is 13 amino acids. The chain's CDR3 is CAWRGEVNTEAFF. In nucleotides, the CDR3 is TGTGCCTGGAGGGGGGAAGTGAACACTGAAGCTTTCTTT.

This clonotype came up many times. The chain joins TRBV9 to TRBJ2-7, with D hard to call. Trimming shortened V by 4 bases and J by 7 bases, and 15 bases separated the two germline ends. The CDR3 is 13 amino acids. Looked up from germline, CDR1 is SGDLS and CDR2 is YYNGEE. The CDR3 sequence: CASSSPAGREQYF. The CDR3 coding sequence is TGTGCCAGCAGCTCCCCCGCCGGGCGGGAGCAGTACTTC.

This clonotype appeared many times. This chain connects TRBV20-1 to TRBJ1-2; D might be TRBD1 (5 bases). CDR1 is DFQATT and CDR2 is SNEGSKA in the germline V gene (reference sequence). The CDR3 has 13 amino acids. V shed 5 bases and J shed 1 base, with 11 bases lying between them. This CDR3 reads CSAFDRSNYGYTF. The CDR3 nucleotides are TGCAGTGCTTTCGACAGAAGTAACTATGGCTACACCTTC.

This clonotype was seen repeatedly, ten times or more. The genes are TRBV11-2 and TRBJ2-1; TRBD2 matches at 11 bases. This CDR3 spans 17 amino acids. V gave up 1 base and J gave up 7 bases; unmatched junction bases: 9. Germline loops: CDR1 SGHAT, CDR2 FQNNGV. The chain's CDR3 is CASSLGRSGRAMNEQFF. The CDR3 nucleotides are TGTGCCAGCAGCTTAGGTCGTAGCGGGAGGGCCATGAATGAGCAGTTCTTC.

There are many counts of this clonotype. The V and J genes are TRBV28 and TRBJ2-7; TRBD1 might be the D (6 bases). The V and J ends lost 4 bases and 3 bases respectively, with 16 bases between them. The CDR3 covers 15 residues. Germline CDR1 is MDHEN and CDR2 is SYDVKM. The DNA for the CDR3 is TGTGCCAGCAGTTCAACCGGGACAAGGGACTACGAGCAGTACTTC. Residues: CASSSTGTRDYEQYF.

The sample holds many counts of this clonotype. The J gene is TRBJ2-5, the V gene TRBV6-2 or TRBV6-3, with TRBD1 matching over 9 bases. Germline loops: CDR1 MNHEY, CDR2 SVGEGT. The CDR3 has 14 residues. The V segment lost 7 bases and the J segment 5 bases; nucleotides outside the gene matches: 8. CDR3 loop: CASTDRGFRETQYF. CDR3 bases: TGTGCCAGCACCGACAGGGGGTTCCGGGAGACCCAGTACTTC.